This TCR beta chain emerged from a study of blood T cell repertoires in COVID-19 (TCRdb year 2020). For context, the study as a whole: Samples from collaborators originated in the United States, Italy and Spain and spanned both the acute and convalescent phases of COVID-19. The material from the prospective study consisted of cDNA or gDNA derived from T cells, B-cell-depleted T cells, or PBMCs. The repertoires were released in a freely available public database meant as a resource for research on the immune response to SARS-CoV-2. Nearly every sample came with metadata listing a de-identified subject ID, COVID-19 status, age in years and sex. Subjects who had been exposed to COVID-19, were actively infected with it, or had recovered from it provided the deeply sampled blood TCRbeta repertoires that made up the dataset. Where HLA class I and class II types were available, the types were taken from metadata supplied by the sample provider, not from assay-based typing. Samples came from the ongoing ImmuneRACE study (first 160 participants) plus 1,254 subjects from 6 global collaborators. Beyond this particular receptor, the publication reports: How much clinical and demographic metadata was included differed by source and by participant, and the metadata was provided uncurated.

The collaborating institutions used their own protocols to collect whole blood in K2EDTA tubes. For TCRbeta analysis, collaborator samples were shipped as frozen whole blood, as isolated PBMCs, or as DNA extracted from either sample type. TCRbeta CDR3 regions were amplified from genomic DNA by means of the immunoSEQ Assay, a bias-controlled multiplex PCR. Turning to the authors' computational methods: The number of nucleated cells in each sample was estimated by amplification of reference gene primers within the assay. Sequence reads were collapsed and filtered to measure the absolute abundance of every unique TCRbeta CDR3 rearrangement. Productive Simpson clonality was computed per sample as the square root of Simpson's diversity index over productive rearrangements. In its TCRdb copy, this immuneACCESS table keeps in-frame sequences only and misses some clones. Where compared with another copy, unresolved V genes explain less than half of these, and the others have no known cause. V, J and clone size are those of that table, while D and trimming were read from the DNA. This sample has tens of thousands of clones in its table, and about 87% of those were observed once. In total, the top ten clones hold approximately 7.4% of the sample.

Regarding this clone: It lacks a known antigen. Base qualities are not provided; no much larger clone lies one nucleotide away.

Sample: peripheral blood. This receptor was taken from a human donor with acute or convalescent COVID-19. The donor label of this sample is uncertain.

The DNA reads TGTGCCAGCAGTTATCAGTGGGAGGGTGGCTACACCTTC. It specifies CASSYQWEGGYTF. The receptor chain draws on TRBV6-5 and TRBJ1-2, with no reliable assignment of the D segment. Reading the germline V gene gives CDR1 MNHEY and CDR2 SVGAGI. V and J lose 3 bases and 7 bases, and a span of 12 bases separates them. Inclusive of the bounding cysteine and phenylalanine, the CDR3 is 13 residues long. Only CDR3 DNA is held: 39 bases, read in frame from base 1.